A single sample is the source of the 24 T cell receptor beta chains below, sequenced in a study of beta chain features in type 1 diabetes. Expressed TCRB transcripts got sequenced, as all isolated RNA was reverse transcribed. Produced via immunoSEQ multiplex PCR; TCRdb's table is partial and in-frame only. The table lists around 150,000 clones, around 63% of them singletons. No antigens are known for them. General study points: When Type 1 diabetes patients were examined, their TCRB CDR3s proved moderately but significantly shorter in all four CD4+ subsets.

The specimen sequenced was naive CD4+ T cells from blood. These receptors were taken from a man aged 30 to 45 with type 1 diabetes.

In this sample, this clone turned up a few times. The V call is TRBV28, the J call TRBJ2-1; 10 bases map to TRBD1. The CDR3 extends over 14 amino acids. The germline V gene encodes CDR1 MDHEN and CDR2 SYDVKM. With V trimmed by 5 bases and J by 5 bases, 3 bases remained unmatched. CDR3 amino acids: CASSPGTGDNEQFF. The CDR3, as DNA: TGTGCCAGCAGTCCGGGGACAGGGGACAATGAGCAGTTCTTC.

The chain couples TRBV7-2 to TRBJ1-3; weak D call: TRBD1 (5 bases). V was pared by 0 bases and J by 1 base, with 10 bases between. From germline, CDR1 is SGHTA and CDR2 FQGNSA. The CDR3 covers 16 residues. The CDR3 DNA follows: TGTGCCAGCAGCTTAGCGTTGGCAGGGTCTGGAAACACCATATATTTT. This codes for CASSLALAGSGNTIYF.

The table lists this clone with a count of one. The V call is TRBV29-1, the J call TRBJ1-1; D remains unclear. Germline assignment: CDR1 SQVTM and CDR2 ANQGSEA. The CDR3 extends over 12 amino acids. Trimming removed 3 bases at V and 7 bases at J, with 12 bases between. Here the CDR3 reads CSVEGPLGEAFF. In nucleotides, the CDR3 is TGCAGCGTTGAGGGCCCACTAGGTGAAGCTTTCTTT.

This chain connects TRBV18 to TRBJ2-7, with D possibly matching TRBD1 (5 bases). Germline V gene lookup returns CDR1 KGHSH and CDR2 LQKENI. The CDR3 is 13 amino acids. Trimming removed 2 bases from V and 5 bases from J, with 10 bases in between. The DNA of the CDR3 is TGTGCCAGCTCACCATCAGGGATCGACGAGCAGTACTTC. It translates to CASSPSGIDEQYF.

The chain recombines TRBV18 with TRBJ2-3; 10 nucleotides match TRBD2. The CDR3 is 18 amino acids. Germline CDR1 KGHSH, CDR2 LQKENI. V was pared by 1 base and J by 2 bases, with 9 bases of the junction left unmatched. In nucleotides, the CDR3 is TGTGCCAGCTCACCACAGATCAGAACTAGCGGGGCCACAGATACGCAGTATTTT. Translated, it gives CASSPQIRTSGATDTQYF.

The V and J genes are TRBV28 and TRBJ2-1, with D tentatively TRBD2 (6 bases). Looked up from germline, CDR1 is MDHEN and CDR2 is SYDVKM. This CDR3 contains 16 residues. V lost 1 base and J lost 0, with 10 bases in between. CDR3 bases: TGTGCCAGCAGTTTATACGCGGGGTTCTCCTACAATGAGCAGTTCTTC. This sequence encodes CASSLYAGFSYNEQFF. The whole variable domain, remainder taken from reference TRBV28 and TRBJ2-1, is DVKVTQSSRYLVKRTGEKVFLECVQDMDHENMFWYRQDPGLGLRLIYFSYDVKMKEKGDIPEGYSVSREKKERFSLILESASTNQTSMYLCASSLYAGFSYNEQFFGPGTRLTVL.

The rearrangement joins TRBV11-2 to TRBJ2-5, with TRBD2 matching 7 bases. The ends lost 5 bases at V and 2 bases at J; junction bases unmatched: 8. This CDR3 is 15 amino acids long. Germline CDR1 is SGHAT and CDR2 is FQNNGV. The CDR3 reads CASSDSGSRQETQYF. Here the CDR3 DNA reads TGTGCCAGCAGCGATAGCGGGTCTCGACAAGAGACCCAGTACTTC.

The rearrangement joins TRBV28 to TRBJ1-6; 12 nucleotides match TRBD1. V shed 5 bases and J 9 bases; nucleotides not matched to a gene: 2. In germline, CDR1 is MDHEN, CDR2 SYDVKM. The CDR3 is made up of 14 amino acids. The CDR3 DNA reads TGTGCCAGCAGTCCGGGACAGGGGGCTTCACCCCTCCACTTT. Its translation: CASSPGQGASPLHF.

This clone has just one count. The J gene is TRBJ1-2, the V gene TRBV25-1; TRBD1 might be the D (5 bases). The CDR3 extends over 13 amino acids. CDR1 is MGHDK and CDR2 is SYGVNS in the germline V gene. V was cut by 4 bases and J by 4 bases, with 10 bases left in between. As DNA, the CDR3 is TGTGCCAGCAGTGTGGGGGAGTTCTATGGCTACACCTTC. Its protein is CASSVGEFYGYTF.

This rearrangement joins TRBV4-3 to TRBJ1-2; 8 positions match TRBD1. This CDR3 is built from 14 residues. V lost 4 bases to trimming and J lost 3 bases; unmatched junction nucleotides: 4. CDR1 LGHNA and CDR2 YSLEER come from the germline V gene. CDR3 in DNA: TGCGCCAGCAGCCCCTTACAGGGGGACTATGGCTACACCTTC. Its protein is CASSPLQGDYGYTF.

This clone has only a few counts. The rearrangement uses TRBV10-3 and TRBJ2-7; D is unresolved. CDR1 is ENHRY and CDR2 is SYGVKD in the germline V gene. The V end lost 6 bases, the J end lost 2 bases, and 14 bases lay between the germline ends. There are 14 residues in the CDR3. DNA of the CDR3: TGTGCCATCAGGGGCGACCTAGAGGCCTACGAGCAGTACTTC. Its protein product is CAIRGDLEAYEQYF.

The chain uses TRBV27 and TRBJ1-5, with TRBD1 identical over 7 bases. The CDR3 consists of 14 residues. V shed 2 bases and J 5 bases; nucleotides not matched to a gene: 3. The germline V gene encodes CDR1 MNHEY and CDR2 SMNVEV (reference sequence). CDR3 nucleotide sequence: TGTGCCAGCAGTTTACAGGGGGTGGATCAGCCCCAGCATTTT. This translates into CASSLQGVDQPQHF.

This clone was counted a few times. The chain joins TRBV5-4 to TRBJ2-3, with a weak D call TRBD1 (6 bases). Germline V CDR1 and CDR2: SGHNT, YYREEE (reference sequence). With 4 bases removed from V and 0 bases from J, the gap between germline ends came to 12 bases. The CDR3 loop spans 15 amino acids. CDR3 coding DNA: TGTGCCAGCAGCCCAGGGGTAAGGAGCACAGATACGCAGTATTTT. Its translation: CASSPGVRSTDTQYF.

This clone was observed a handful of times. This rearrangement joins TRBV23-1 to TRBJ1-1; 8 positions match TRBD1. TRBV23-1 is identified as an open reading frame with a role that is uncertain. Trimming removed 2 bases from V and 1 base from J; junction bases left unmatched: 6. The CDR3 sequence is 16 residues long. The CDR3, as DNA: TGCGCCAGCAGTCAAGACAGGGGATGCCGGAACACTGAAGCTTTCTTT. This sequence encodes CASSQDRGCRNTEAFF.

This clone occurred a few times. The V and J genes are TRBV29-1 and TRBJ2-1; the D call may be TRBD1 or TRBD2 (5 bases each). In germline, CDR1 is SQVTM, CDR2 ANQGSEA. Trimming took off 6 bases at V and 0 bases at J, with 12 bases between the two ends. This CDR3 comprises 14 residues. This CDR3 reads CSVGTGSSYNEQFF. The CDR3 region has the DNA TGCAGCGTCGGGACCGGCAGCTCCTACAATGAGCAGTTCTTC.

The chain recombines TRBV27 with TRBJ2-7; 7 bases line up with TRBD1. Germline V gives CDR1 MNHEY, CDR2 SMNVEV (reference sequence). Trimming took 7 bases from V and 6 from J; bases not matched to a gene: 12. This CDR3 comprises 14 residues. CDR3 bases: TGTGCCAGCAACCCGGACAGGCACCCATCCGAGCAGTACTTC. Protein: CASNPDRHPSEQYF.

With respect to this clone: The identical CDR3 is also encoded by other nucleotide sequences in the sample. The rearrangement links TRBV6-5 to TRBJ2-5, with D uncertain. From germline, CDR1 is MNHEY and CDR2 SVGAGI. This CDR3 comprises 14 residues. With 0 bases removed from V and 2 bases from J, the gap between germline ends came to 7 bases. The CDR3 loop reads CASSYSGSQETQYF. The CDR3 DNA sequence: TGTGCCAGCAGTTACTCGGGCAGTCAAGAGACCCAGTACTTC.

This chain joins TRBV5-6 and TRBJ2-7; no definite D call. This CDR3 is 12 amino acids long. CDR1 and CDR2 from the germline V gene are SGHDT and YYEEEE. V shed 4 bases and J shed 3 bases, with 8 bases lying between them. CDR3 region: CASSELHYEQYF. The CDR3 coding sequence is TGTGCCAGCAGCGAATTACACTACGAGCAGTACTTC.

The chain is built from TRBV9 and TRBJ2-7; 8 nucleotides match TRBD1. Germline V CDR1 and CDR2: SGDLS, YYNGEE. The CDR3 consists of 14 residues. V lost 4 bases and J lost 0; bases outside the gene matches: 3. CDR3 sequence: CASSTGGYSYEQYF. The CDR3 DNA reads as TGTGCCAGCAGCACAGGGGGTTACTCCTACGAGCAGTACTTC.

The chain couples TRBV4-1 to TRBJ2-3, with TRBD2 matching over 8 bases. The CDR3 sequence is 16 residues long. CDR1 and CDR2 from the germline V gene are MGHRA and YSYEKL. With V trimmed by 1 base and J by 4 bases, 7 bases remained unmatched. CDR3 in amino acids: CASSQGTGGVADTQYF. The CDR3 nucleotides are TGCGCCAGCAGCCAAGGAACCGGGGGGGTCGCAGATACGCAGTATTTT.

V and J are TRBV13 and TRBJ2-5, with D unresolved. The CDR3 runs to 12 residues. Per the germline V gene, CDR1 is PRHDT and CDR2 is FYEKMQ (reference sequence). Trimming pared 5 bases from V and 3 bases from J, leaving 7 bases between. CDR3 loop: CASSTLKETQYF. For the CDR3, the DNA is TGTGCCAGCAGCACTCTAAAAGAGACCCAGTACTTC.

This clone was found a few times. This chain links TRBV30 with TRBJ2-2; 10 positions agree with TRBD1. Trimming cost V 8 bases and J 4 bases; bases outside gene matches: 4. The germline CDR1 and CDR2 sequences are GTSNPN and SVGIG (reference sequence). This CDR3 has 13 residues. The CDR3 protein is CASGQGGTGELFF. CDR3 DNA sequence: TGTGCCAGCGGACAGGGGGGCACCGGGGAGCTGTTTTTT.

This clone was detected only a few times. V and J are TRBV2 and TRBJ1-2; 7 nucleotides line up with TRBD1. Germline-derived CDR1 and CDR2 are SNHLY and FYNNEI. This CDR3 is 13 amino acids long. The ends lost 6 bases at V and 0 bases at J; junction bases unmatched: 1. This CDR3 reads CASRDRANYGYTF. The DNA for the CDR3 is TGTGCCAGCAGAGACAGGGCTAACTATGGCTACACCTTC.

The chain recombines TRBV4-3 with TRBJ2-6; no definite D call. V shed 4 bases and J shed 2 bases, with 9 bases lying between them. Germline-derived CDR1 and CDR2 are LGHNA and YSLEER. The length of the CDR3 is 15 residues. This CDR3 reads CASSLGRPGANVLTF. The CDR3 region has the DNA TGCGCCAGCAGCCTCGGAAGGCCTGGGGCCAACGTCCTGACTTTC.